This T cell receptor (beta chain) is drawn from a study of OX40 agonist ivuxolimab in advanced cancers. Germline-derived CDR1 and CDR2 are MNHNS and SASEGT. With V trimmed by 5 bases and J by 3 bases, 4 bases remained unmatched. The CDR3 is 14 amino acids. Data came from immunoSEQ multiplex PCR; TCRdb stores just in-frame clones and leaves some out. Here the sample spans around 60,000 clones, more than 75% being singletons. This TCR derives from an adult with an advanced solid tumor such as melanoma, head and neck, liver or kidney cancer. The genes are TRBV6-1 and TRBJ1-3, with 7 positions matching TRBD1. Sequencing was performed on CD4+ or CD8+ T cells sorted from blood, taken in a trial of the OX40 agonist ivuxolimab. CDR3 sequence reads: CASSLQGFGNTIYF. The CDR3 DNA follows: TGTGCCAGCAGTCTACAGGGGTTTGGAAACACCATATATTTT.